This T cell receptor beta chain was observed in a study of blood T cells in healthy people across ages. The germline V gene has CDR1 MDHEN and CDR2 SYDVKM. The V end lost 8 bases, the J end lost 8 bases, and 15 bases lay between the germline ends. The CDR3 consists of 13 residues. General observations from the study: Compared with aged donors, long-lived donors showed fewer expanded clones, suggesting selection.

The use of a sample-barcoded 5' primer and a J-beta primer mix characterized a second PCR of roughly 6 to 11 cycles. Using its own MiXCR run on the 5' RACE reads, TCRdb lists one record per CDR3 protein. Among roughly 1,500,000 distinct CDR3 sequences listed, 34% were seen once. A note on this clonotype: Its antigen is not known.

Material: blood. The J gene is TRBJ1-4, the V gene TRBV28, with D perhaps TRBD1 (6 bases). This receptor was obtained from a woman in her 30s in good health. The CDR3 DNA is TGTGCCAGCCTTCGGGGGCGGGGGGAAAAACTGTTTTTT. This gives the protein CASLRGRGEKLFF. Full variable domain (missing parts from reference TRBV28 and TRBJ1-4): DVKVTQSSRYLVKRTGEKVFLECVQDMDHENMFWYRQDPGLGLRLIYFSYDVKMKEKGDIPEGYSVSREKKERFSLILESASTNQTSMYLCASLRGRGEKLFFGSGTQLSVL.